Presented here are 5 T cell receptor beta chains from one specimen sequenced in a study of blood T cell repertoires in COVID-19 (dated by TCRdb to about 2020). The library was generated by the immunoSEQ multiplex PCR assay. In its TCRdb copy, this immuneACCESS table keeps in-frame sequences only and misses some clones. Where compared with another copy, unresolved V genes explain less than half of these, and the others have no known cause. The sample table shows around 100,000 clones, and less than 85% are seen once. Roughly 22% of the sample rests with the top ten. Sequenced input: peripheral blood. These TCRs come from a human donor in a cohort sampled during active COVID-19.

This clone was seen a single time. CDR3 DNA: TGCGCCAGCAGCTGGGTCCTACAGGGAAACACGCAGTATTTT. It specifies CASSWVLQGNTQYF. This chain uses TRBV5-1 with TRBJ2-3, with D possibly matching TRBD1 (6 bases). Germline CDR1 SGHRS, CDR2 YFSETQ. Trimming shortened V by 3 bases and J by 9 bases, and 17 bases separated the two germline ends. This CDR3 is 14 amino acids long.

The chain has TRBV25-1 and TRBJ2-1, with 15 positions matching TRBD2. Germline V gene sequence: CDR1 MGHDK, CDR2 SYGVNS. CDR3 length: 16 amino acids. The V gene end was trimmed by 4 bases and the J gene end by 9 bases; junction bases not matched to a gene: 7. The CDR3 loop reads CASSAGTSGGQGEQFF. The CDR3 region has the DNA TGTGCCAGCAGTGCCGGGACTAGCGGGGGGCAGGGTGAGCAGTTCTTC.

This chain links TRBV3-1 (or the pseudogene TRBV3-2) with TRBJ2-7, with 9 bases matching TRBD1. V dropped 0 bases and J dropped 3; count of bases not matched to a gene: 15. The CDR3 sequence is 19 residues long. Germline loops: CDR1 LGHDT, CDR2 YNNKEL (reference sequence). The CDR3 DNA sequence: TGTGCCAGCAGCCAAGATCTCTTTTTTCGTCAGGGACAGGGCTACGAGCAGTACTTC. This codes for CASSQDLFFRQGQGYEQYF.

The J gene is TRBJ1-6, the V gene TRBV19; D uncertain. CDR3 length: 14 residues. Trimming stripped 5 bases from V and 7 bases from J, with 12 bases between. Germline CDR1 is LNHDA and CDR2 is SQIVND (reference sequence). Here the CDR3 reads CASSAISSNSPLHF. As DNA, the CDR3 is TGTGCCAGTAGTGCGATATCTTCGAATTCACCCCTCCACTTT.

V gene TRBV19 combines with J gene TRBJ1-6; 8 bases agree with TRBD1. The trim removed 5 bases at V and 10 bases at J, leaving 10 bases unmatched. The CDR3 is made up of 15 amino acids. Germline V gene data show CDR1 as LNHDA and CDR2 as SQIVND (reference sequence). CDR3 protein: CASSAQGAQASPLHF. CDR3 in DNA: TGTGCCAGTAGTGCCCAGGGGGCGCAGGCCTCACCCCTCCACTTT.